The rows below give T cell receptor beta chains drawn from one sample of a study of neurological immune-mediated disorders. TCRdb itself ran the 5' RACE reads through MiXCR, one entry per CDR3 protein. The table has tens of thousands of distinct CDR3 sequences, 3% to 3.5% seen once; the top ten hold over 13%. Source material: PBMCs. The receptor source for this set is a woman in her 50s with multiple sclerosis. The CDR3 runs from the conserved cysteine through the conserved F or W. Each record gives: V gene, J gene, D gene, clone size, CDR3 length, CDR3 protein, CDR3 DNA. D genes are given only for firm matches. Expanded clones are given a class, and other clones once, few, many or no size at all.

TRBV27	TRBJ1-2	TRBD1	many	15	CASSFRTGGVYGYTF	TGTGCCAGCAGTTTTCGAACAGGGGGTGTCTATGGCTACACCTTC
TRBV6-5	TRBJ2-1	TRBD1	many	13	CASSWGQHNEQFF	TGTGCCAGCAGTTGGGGACAGCACAATGAGCAGTTCTTC
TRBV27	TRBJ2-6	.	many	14	CASRAVSGANVLTF	TGTGCCAGCCGTGCAGTATCTGGGGCCAACGTCCTGACTTTC
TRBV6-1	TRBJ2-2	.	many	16	CASSRDGTFRTGELFF	TGTGCCAGCAGCCGGGACGGGACGTTTCGCACCGGGGAGCTGTTTTTT
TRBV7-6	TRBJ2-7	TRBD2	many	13	CASSLPGLAQQYF	TGTGCCAGCAGCTTACCGGGACTAGCACAGCAGTACTTC
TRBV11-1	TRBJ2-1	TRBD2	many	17	CASSPSTSGGPYNEQFF	TGTGCCAGCAGCCCCAGTACTAGCGGGGGGCCCTACAATGAGCAGTTCTTC
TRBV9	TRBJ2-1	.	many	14	CASSVGGSGNEQFF	TGTGCCAGCAGCGTAGGAGGTAGCGGCAATGAGCAGTTCTTC
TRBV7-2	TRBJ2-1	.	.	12	CASRARGNEQFF	TGTGCCAGCAGGGCGCGAGGGAATGAGCAGTTCTTC
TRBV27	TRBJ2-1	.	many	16	CASSPAGFSSYNEQFF	TGTGCCAGCAGCCCCGCCGGGTTCAGCTCCTACAATGAGCAGTTCTTC
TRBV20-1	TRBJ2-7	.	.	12	CSARVRGYEQYF	TGCAGTGCTAGAGTTAGGGGCTACGAGCAGTACTTC
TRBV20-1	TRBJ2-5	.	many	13	CSAHPSGVETQYF	TGCAGTGCCCATCCCTCGGGGGTAGAGACCCAGTACTTC
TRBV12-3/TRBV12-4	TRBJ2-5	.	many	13	CASSLRGRETQYF	TGTGCCAGCAGCCTCAGGGGCAGGGAGACCCAGTACTTC
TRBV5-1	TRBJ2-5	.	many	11	CASTLEETQYF	TGCGCCAGCACTCTTGAAGAGACCCAGTACTTC
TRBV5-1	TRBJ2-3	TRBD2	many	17	CASSLEQRGGFSDTQYF	TGCGCCAGCAGCTTGGAGCAGCGGGGGGGCTTCTCAGATACGCAGTATTTT
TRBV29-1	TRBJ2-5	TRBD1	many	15	CSVASPGQGRETQYF	TGCAGCGTTGCCTCACCGGGACAGGGTAGAGAGACCCAGTACTTC
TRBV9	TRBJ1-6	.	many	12	CASSVARGPLHF	TGTGCCAGCAGCGTAGCGCGGGGACCCCTCCACTTT
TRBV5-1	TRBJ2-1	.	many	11	CASSLRNEQFF	TGCGCCAGCAGCCTCCGAAATGAGCAGTTCTTC
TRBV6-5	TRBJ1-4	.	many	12	CASKGGGEKLFF	TGTGCCAGCAAGGGGGGAGGCGAAAAACTGTTTTTT
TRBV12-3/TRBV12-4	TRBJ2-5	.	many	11	CASSFMETQYF	TGTGCCAGCAGTTTTATGGAGACCCAGTACTTC
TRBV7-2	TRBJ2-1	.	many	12	CASSPLVSEQFF	TGTGCCAGCAGCCCCTTGGTCTCTGAGCAGTTCTTC
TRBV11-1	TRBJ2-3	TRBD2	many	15	CASSQLLAGADTQYF	TGTGCCAGCAGCCAACTACTAGCGGGAGCAGATACGCAGTATTTT
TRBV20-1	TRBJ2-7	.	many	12	CSANPNSYEQYF	TGCAGTGCTAACCCGAACTCCTACGAGCAGTACTTC
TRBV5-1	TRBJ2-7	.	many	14	CASSLGAGLYEQYF	TGCGCCAGCAGCTTGGGGGCAGGGCTCTACGAGCAGTACTTC
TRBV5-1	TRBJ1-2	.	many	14	CASSAGRILYGYTF	TGCGCCAGCAGCGCGGGACGGATTCTCTATGGCTACACCTTC
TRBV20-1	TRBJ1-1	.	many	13	CSARRHDNTEAFF	TGCAGTGCTAGGCGACACGATAACACTGAAGCTTTCTTT
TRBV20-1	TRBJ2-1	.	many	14	CSATGVGQYNEQFF	TGCAGTGCTACGGGGGTCGGACAGTACAATGAGCAGTTCTTC
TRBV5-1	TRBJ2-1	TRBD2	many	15	CASSGTSGRYNEQFF	TGCGCCAGCAGCGGAACTAGCGGGCGTTACAATGAGCAGTTCTTC
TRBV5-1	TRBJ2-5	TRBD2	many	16	CASSLLQRGNQETQYF	TGCGCCAGCAGCTTGCTCCAGCGGGGCAACCAAGAGACCCAGTACTTC
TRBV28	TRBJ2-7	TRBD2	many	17	CASSPATHRAGGYEQYF	TGTGCCAGCAGTCCTGCCACCCACCGAGCGGGAGGCTACGAGCAGTACTTC
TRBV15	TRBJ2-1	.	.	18	CATTDDSTLGGSYNEQFF	TGTGCCACCACCGACGACAGTACCCTAGGGGGTTCCTACAATGAGCAGTTCTTC
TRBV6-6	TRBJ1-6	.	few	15	CASSRIGGLNSTLNF	TGTGCCAGCAGCCGGATCGGGGGCTTGAATTCAACCCTCAACTTT
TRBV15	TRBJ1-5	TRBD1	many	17	CATSRDPPGQGNQPQHF	TGTGCCACCAGCAGAGATCCTCCGGGACAGGGCAATCAGCCCCAGCATTTT
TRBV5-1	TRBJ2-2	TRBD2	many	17	CASSLRAGGTNTGELFF	TGCGCCAGCAGCTTAAGAGCGGGGGGTACGAACACCGGGGAGCTGTTTTTT
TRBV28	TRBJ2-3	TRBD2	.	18	CASSFSGQTSGSTDTQYF	TGTGCCAGCAGTTTTTCTGGCCAGACTAGCGGAAGCACAGATACGCAGTATTTT
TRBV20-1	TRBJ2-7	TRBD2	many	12	CSAREREYEQYF	TGCAGTGCTAGAGAGCGGGAGTACGAGCAGTACTTC
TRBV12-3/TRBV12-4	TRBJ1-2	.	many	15	CASSPSRDINYGYTF	TGTGCCAGCAGCCCCTCCCGCGATATTAACTATGGCTACACCTTC
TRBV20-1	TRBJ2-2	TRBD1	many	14	CSARRGLNTGELFF	TGCAGTGCTAGAAGGGGGCTGAACACCGGGGAGCTGTTTTTT
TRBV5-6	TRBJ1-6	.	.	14	CASSLDRRGSTLNF	TGTGCCAGCAGCTTGGACCGGCGGGGTTCAACCCTCAACTTT
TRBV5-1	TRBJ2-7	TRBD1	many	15	CASSLAGRGIYEQYF	TGCGCCAGCAGCTTGGCCGGCAGGGGGATTTACGAGCAGTACTTC
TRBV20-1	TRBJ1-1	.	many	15	CSANRELGMNTEAFF	TGCAGTGCCAACAGGGAGTTGGGTATGAACACTGAAGCTTTCTTT
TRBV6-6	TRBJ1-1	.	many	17	CASSYVLGGGRDTEAFF	TGTGCCAGCAGTTACGTTCTGGGGGGAGGAAGGGACACTGAAGCTTTCTTT
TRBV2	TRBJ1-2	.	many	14	CASSEGVGSYGYTF	TGTGCCAGCAGTGAAGGGGTGGGCTCCTATGGCTACACCTTC
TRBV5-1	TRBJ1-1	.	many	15	CASSPKTTGNTEAFF	TGCGCCAGCAGCCCCAAAACCACAGGGAACACTGAAGCTTTCTTT
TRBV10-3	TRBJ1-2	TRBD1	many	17	CAISESPLTGGRYGYTF	TGTGCCATCAGTGAGTCCCCCTTGACAGGGGGCCGCTATGGCTACACCTTC
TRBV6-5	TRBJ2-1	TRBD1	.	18	CASSYSGTGVSSYNEQFF	TGTGCCAGCAGTTACTCCGGGACAGGGGTCAGCTCCTACAATGAGCAGTTCTTC
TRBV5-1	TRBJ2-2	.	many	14	CASSWTGGTGELFF	TGCGCCAGCAGCTGGACCGGGGGCACCGGGGAGCTGTTTTTT
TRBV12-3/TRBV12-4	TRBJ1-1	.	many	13	CASSLSRGTEAFF	TGTGCCAGCAGTTTGAGTCGCGGAACAGAAGCTTTCTTT